At least ten counts were recorded for the clone carrying this T cell receptor (beta chain). The antigen is not known. Using its own MiXCR run on the 5' RACE reads, TCRdb lists one record per CDR3 protein. This table holds fewer than 150,000 distinct CDR3 sequences, approximately 7.1% found once. This entry comes from a study of T cells after yellow fever vaccination. Across the study: With SMART-Seq v4 Ultra Low Input, the fractions containing low cell numbers were prepared. Study findings and constraints: In FACS-sorted repertoires, abundant clonotypes from the bulk population could appear as contaminants. Subsequent booster samples again held most clones from primary vaccination (more than 95% CD4, roughly 91% CD8). Although most clonotypes did not, a small share appeared in both CD4 and CD8 compartments.

The source material was CD4+ T cells sorted from PBMCs, sampled about 41 days after the first yellow fever vaccination. The receptor's source is a young man who received the YFV17D yellow fever vaccine.

The CDR3 loop is CASSLRAGGSLRTQYF. DNA of the CDR3: TGTGCCAGCAGTTTGAGAGCGGGGGGCTCCCTCAGGACCCAGTACTTC. The gene calls are TRBV12-3 or TRBV12-4 and TRBJ2-5; TRBD2 matches at 9 bases. CDR3 size: 16 residues. V was pared by 3 bases and J by 7 bases, with 12 bases of the junction left unmatched.